One and the same sample provided the 28 T cell receptor beta chains below, sequenced in a study of blood T cell repertoires in COVID-19. Sequenced by immunoSEQ multiplex PCR; TCRdb stores in-frame clones only, minus some. The data show more than 150,000 clones, roughly 87% seen once. Sequencing was performed on peripheral blood. These receptors originate from a woman aged 35 to 49 with acute or convalescent COVID-19.

The rearrangement uses TRBV28 and TRBJ1-2; D remains ambiguous. CDR3 length: 15 residues. From germline, CDR1 is MDHEN and CDR2 SYDVKM. Trimming left V 5 bases short and J 1 base short, with 14 bases between. CDR3 bases: TGTGCCAGCAGTCCCGGGCGGGCCCTTAACTATGGCTACACCTTC. The encoded protein is CASSPGRALNYGYTF.

The chain recombines TRBV2 with TRBJ2-5; D might be TRBD2 (6 bases). The CDR3 is 14 residues long. V was clipped by 5 bases and J by 4 bases, with 14 bases between them. The germline gives CDR1 SNHLY, CDR2 FYNNEI. The CDR3 sequence: CASSSRLVSETQYF. For the CDR3, the DNA is TGTGCCAGCAGTTCCCGACTAGTTTCAGAGACCCAGTACTTC.

This clone was recorded once. The V gene is TRBV12-5, the J gene TRBJ2-2; 9 bases map to TRBD2. The CDR3 is made up of 19 amino acids. Trimming removed 1 base from V and 0 bases from J; junction bases left unmatched: 9. CDR1 is LGHNT, CDR2 FRNRAP, per germline. The CDR3 spells CASGLAPLAGPANTGELFF. The CDR3 DNA reads as TGTGCTAGTGGTTTGGCACCTCTAGCGGGGCCTGCGAACACCGGGGAGCTGTTTTTT.

The CDR3 nucleotides read TGTGCCAGCAGTGAAGAGACAGGGGGGTTCGGAAACACCATATATTTT. Amino acid sequence: CASSEETGGFGNTIYF. The chain recombines TRBV2 with TRBJ1-3, with 9 nucleotides matching TRBD1. V was clipped by 1 base and J by 4 bases; unmatched bases: 5. This CDR3 has 16 residues. Looked up from germline, CDR1 is SNHLY and CDR2 is FYNNEI.

This clone was counted a single time. This sequence joins TRBV19 and TRBJ1-5, with 8 bases fitting TRBD1. The germline V gene has CDR1 LNHDA and CDR2 SQIVND (reference sequence). Trimming cost V 5 bases and J 6 bases; bases outside gene matches: 6. CDR3 length: 14 residues. The DNA of the CDR3 is TGTGCCAGTAGTCAAAAGGACAGGGTTCAGCCCCAGCATTTT. Protein sequence: CASSQKDRVQPQHF.

The chain carries TRBV5-5 and TRBJ2-5; unclear D gene. This CDR3 contains 15 residues. Trimming stripped 0 bases from V and 0 bases from J, with 9 bases between. Per germline, CDR1 SGHKS and CDR2 YYEKEE (reference sequence). CDR3 protein: CASSLVANYQETQYF. Here the CDR3 DNA reads TGTGCCAGCAGCTTGGTGGCAAATTACCAAGAGACCCAGTACTTC.

This rearrangement joins TRBV5-1 to TRBJ1-4, with D perhaps TRBD1 (6 bases). V was pared by 0 bases and J by 7 bases, with 13 bases between. Germline V gives CDR1 SGHRS, CDR2 YFSETQ. CDR3 length: 15 amino acids. CDR3 amino acids: CASSLAGRGVEKLFF. CDR3 nucleotides: TGCGCCAGCAGCTTGGCAGGCAGGGGAGTTGAAAAACTGTTTTTT. The full variable domain, rest sourced from reference TRBV5-1 and TRBJ1-4, is KAGVTQTPRYLIKTRGQQVTLSCSPISGHRSVSWYQQTPGQGLQFLFEYFSETQRNKGNFPGRFSGRQFSNSRSEMNVSTLELGDSALYLCASSLAGRGVEKLFFGSGTQLSVL.

The DNA of the CDR3 is TGTGCCATCCATCGCGGGGGGGCCGGGGAGCAGTTCTTC. Its protein is CAIHRGGAGEQFF. The chain employs TRBV10-3 and TRBJ2-1; 9 bases agree with TRBD2. The CDR3 is made up of 13 amino acids. CDR1 is ENHRY and CDR2 is SYGVKD in the germline V gene. J lost 10 bases, V lost 8 bases, and 9 bases had no gene match.

The V call is TRBV3-1 (or the pseudogene TRBV3-2), the J call TRBJ1-4, with 9 bases matching TRBD1. Trimming removed 4 bases from V and 8 bases from J; junction bases left unmatched: 11. The CDR3 runs 16 residues. Germline V gene sequence: CDR1 LGHDT, CDR2 YNNKEL (reference sequence). CDR3 coding DNA: TGTGCCAGCAGCCCACAGGGACAGGGAGGAGTAGAAAAACTGTTTTTT. Its protein product is CASSPQGQGGVEKLFF.

This sequence joins TRBV6-5 and TRBJ1-5; D possibly corresponds to TRBD1 (6 bases). Germline CDR1 reads MNHEY; CDR2 reads SVGAGI. This CDR3 comprises 11 residues. Between the trimmed V and J ends, which lost 6 bases and 9 bases, there was a span of 9 bases. Here the CDR3 DNA reads TGTGCCAGCAGGGGGGCCAGGCCCCAGCATTTT. The encoded protein is CASRGARPQHF.

This clone has a single count. This chain links TRBV28 with TRBJ2-1; 8 bases map to TRBD2. This CDR3 spans 17 amino acids. J lost 4 bases, V lost 2 bases, and 10 bases had no gene match. The germline V gene encodes CDR1 MDHEN and CDR2 SYDVKM. CDR3 DNA: TGTGCCAGCAGTTTAAGGACTAGCCCACTTTTTTACAATGAGCAGTTCTTC. Protein product: CASSLRTSPLFYNEQFF.

DNA of the CDR3: TGTGCCAGCAGCTTGGGCGGTCAGCCAACCTCCTATGGCTACACCTTC. Amino acid sequence: CASSLGGQPTSYGYTF. The V gene is TRBV5-5, the J gene TRBJ1-2, with D uncertain. CDR1 and CDR2 from the germline V gene are SGHKS and YYEKEE (reference sequence). CDR3 length equals 16 residues. With 0 bases removed from V and 4 bases from J, the gap between germline ends came to 16 bases.

CDR3 loop: CARAGVLADTQYF. The DNA for the CDR3 is TGTGCGAGAGCGGGAGTTCTGGCAGATACGCAGTATTTT. The chain couples TRBV30 to TRBJ2-3, with 8 bases fitting TRBD2. The CDR3 runs to 13 residues. CDR1 and CDR2 from the germline V gene are GTSNPN and SVGIG (reference sequence).

The chain combines TRBV13 with TRBJ2-1, with a possible D match to TRBD1 (7 bases). Per the germline V gene, CDR1 is PRHDT and CDR2 is FYEKMQ (reference sequence). Trimming took off 3 bases at V and 1 base at J, with 10 bases between the two ends. CDR3 length equals 15 residues. As DNA, the CDR3 is TGTGCCAGCAGCTTGACAGGGAGGTCCTACAATGAGCAGTTCTTC. Its protein product is CASSLTGRSYNEQFF.

The genes are TRBV2 and TRBJ1-2; D uncertain. Trimming took off 10 bases at V and 5 bases at J, with 11 bases between the two ends. This CDR3 comprises 11 residues. Germline V gives CDR1 SNHLY, CDR2 FYNNEI. CDR3: CATSGRYGYTF. In DNA, the CDR3 is TGTGCCACCTCCGGCAGGTATGGCTACACCTTC.

The chain is built from TRBV12-3 or TRBV12-4 and TRBJ2-1, with a possible D match to TRBD1 (5 bases). With 6 bases removed from V and 3 bases from J, the gap between germline ends came to 9 bases. CDR3 size: 13 residues. CDR3 sequence (DNA): TGTGCCAGCAGCAGACAGAACTACAATGAGCAGTTCTTC. This sequence encodes CASSRQNYNEQFF.

The chain is built from TRBV6-1 and TRBJ1-5; D possibly corresponds to TRBD1 (6 bases). V was pared by 6 bases and J by 3 bases, with 12 bases between. This CDR3 spans 14 amino acids. Germline V lookup: CDR1 MNHNS, CDR2 SASEGT. The CDR3 is CASSPPGANQPQHF. CDR3 in DNA: TGTGCCAGCAGCCCACCAGGGGCCAATCAGCCCCAGCATTTT.

The V gene is TRBV29-1, the J gene TRBJ1-1; no definite D call. V gave up 8 bases and J gave up 1 base, with 8 bases separating them. CDR3 size: 11 residues. Looked up from germline, CDR1 is SQVTM and CDR2 is ANQGSEA. In DNA form, the CDR3 reads TGCAGCTTACACAGGAACACTGAAGCTTTCTTT. Protein product: CSLHRNTEAFF. Variable domain in full (rest from reference TRBV29-1 and TRBJ1-1): SAVISQKPSRDICQRGTSLTIQCQVDSQVTMMFWYRQQPGQSLTLIATANQGSEATYESGFVIDKFPISRPNLTFSTLTVSNMSPEDSSIYLCSLHRNTEAFFGQGTRLTVV.

V gene TRBV25-1 combines with J gene TRBJ2-7; D remains unclear. Germline loops: CDR1 MGHDK, CDR2 SYGVNS. This CDR3 contains 14 residues. Trimming removed 5 bases from V and 0 bases from J, with 11 bases in between. In DNA, the CDR3 is TGTGCCAGCAGTCAGTATACGTCCTCCTACGAGCAGTACTTC. Residues: CASSQYTSSYEQYF.

This rearrangement joins TRBV9 to TRBJ1-1; no firm D call. This CDR3 is built from 14 residues. The V end lost 1 base, the J end lost 2 bases, and 9 bases lay between the germline ends. Per germline, CDR1 SGDLS and CDR2 YYNGEE. CDR3 region: CASSVSNRNTEAFF. The CDR3 DNA sequence: TGTGCCAGCAGCGTATCTAACAGAAACACTGAAGCTTTCTTT.

The chain employs TRBV30 and TRBJ2-7, with D possibly TRBD2 on 5 matching bases. V gave up 0 bases and J gave up 6 bases, with 9 bases separating them. This CDR3 spans 12 amino acids. Per the germline V gene, CDR1 is GTSNPN and CDR2 is SVGIG (reference sequence). As DNA, the CDR3 is TGTGCCTGGAGTGTACTGGGAGCCGAGCAGTACTTC. It translates to CAWSVLGAEQYF. The full variable domain, completed using reference TRBV30 and TRBJ2-7, is SQTIHQWPATLVQPVGSPLSLECTVEGTSNPNLYWYRQAAGRGLQLLFYSVGIGQISSEVPQNLSASRPQDRQFILSSKKLLLSDSGFYLCAWSVLGAEQYFGPGTRLTVT.

The rearrangement links TRBV5-1 to TRBJ2-5; 10 positions match TRBD1. CDR3 length: 13 amino acids. Germline values: CDR1 SGHRS, CDR2 YFSETQ. Trimming cost V 9 bases and J 4 bases; bases outside gene matches: 6. The CDR3, as DNA: TGCGCCACCAGACAGGGGGCAGGAGAGACCCAGTACTTC. It translates to CATRQGAGETQYF.

This chain joins TRBV19 and TRBJ2-4; a weak D match, TRBD2 (5 bases). V was shortened by 4 bases and J by 0 bases, with 16 bases between the two germline ends. The germline V gene has CDR1 LNHDA and CDR2 SQIVND (reference sequence). This CDR3 comprises 17 residues. CDR3 protein: CASSNPDRGRAKNIQYF. The CDR3 coding sequence is TGTGCCAGTAGTAACCCCGACCGAGGGAGAGCCAAAAACATTCAGTACTTC.

The chain joins TRBV6-2 or TRBV6-3 to TRBJ2-2; 7 bases line up with TRBD1. CDR1 and CDR2 (germline): MNHEY, SVGEGT. The CDR3 extends over 13 amino acids. V was clipped by 5 bases and J by 6 bases; unmatched bases: 3. The CDR3 bases are TGTGCCAGCAGTCTTCAGGGGGCCGGGGAGCTGTTTTTT. Its protein is CASSLQGAGELFF.

This clone has a single count. The chain recombines TRBV7-2 with TRBJ2-7; D not resolved. The germline V gene has CDR1 SGHTA and CDR2 FQGNSA. Trimming left V 1 base short and J 2 bases short, with 18 bases between. The CDR3 spans 17 residues. CDR3 in amino acids: CASSLEFGSVRTYEQYF. The DNA for the CDR3 is TGTGCCAGCAGCTTAGAATTCGGCAGCGTCCGAACCTACGAGCAGTACTTC.

The gene calls are TRBV9 and TRBJ2-1; D unresolved. This CDR3 region has 15 residues. Trimming took 6 bases from V and 3 from J, leaving 16 bases between them. The germline V gene encodes CDR1 SGDLS and CDR2 YYNGEE. The CDR3 bases are TGTGCCAGCACGACATCGGCGACGAGCTACAATGAGCAGTTCTTC. Protein product: CASTTSATSYNEQFF. Drawing the rest from reference TRBV9 and TRBJ2-1, the complete variable domain is DSGVTQTPKHLITATGQRVTLRCSPRSGDLSVYWYQQSLDQGLQFLIQYYNGEERAKGNILERFSAQQFPDLHSELNLSSLELGDSALYFCASTTSATSYNEQFFGPGTRLTVL.

Only one count was recorded for this clone. The gene calls are TRBV5-1 and TRBJ2-3; D is possibly TRBD2 (6 bases). Germline V gene sequence: CDR1 SGHRS, CDR2 YFSETQ. The CDR3 is made up of 15 amino acids. V gave up 6 bases and J gave up 7 bases, with 21 bases separating them. As DNA, the CDR3 is TGCGCCAGCAAATTGACGGAGGGCCTCTTAAATACGCAGTATTTT. As protein: CASKLTEGLLNTQYF.

The chain links TRBV29-1 to TRBJ2-1, with D perhaps matching TRBD1 (5 bases). CDR1 is SQVTM and CDR2 is ANQGSEA in the germline V gene. The CDR3 extends over 13 amino acids. Deletions cut 4 bases from V and 7 bases from J, with 14 bases between. CDR3 sequence: CSVVSGQRNEQFF. CDR3 coding DNA: TGCAGCGTTGTGTCAGGACAACGAAATGAGCAGTTCTTC.